These 20 T cell receptor beta chains originate from one sample sequenced in a study of blood T cell repertoires in COVID-19. Assay used: immunoSEQ multiplex PCR; TCRdb lists only in-frame clones, some missing. The table lists approximately 260,000 clones, about four fifths of them singletons. Sequenced sample: PBMCs or T cells enriched from blood (not recorded which). Receptors were obtained from a man aged 45-60 years who had recovered from COVID-19.

The rearrangement links TRBV5-1 to TRBJ2-1; 7 bases line up with TRBD2. The ends lost 4 bases at V and 0 bases at J; junction bases unmatched: 10. CDR3 size: 17 residues. From germline, CDR1 is SGHRS and CDR2 YFSETQ. Here the CDR3 DNA reads TGCGCCAGCAGCCCTCTTAGCGGGTCAAGCTCCTACAATGAGCAGTTCTTC. Protein sequence: CASSPLSGSSSYNEQFF. Complete variable domain (other parts from reference TRBV5-1 and TRBJ2-1): KAGVTQTPRYLIKTRGQQVTLSCSPISGHRSVSWYQQTPGQGLQFLFEYFSETQRNKGNFPGRFSGRQFSNSRSEMNVSTLELGDSALYLCASSPLSGSSSYNEQFFGPGTRLTVL.

On this clone: This may be a read error: a much more frequent sequence differs by one nucleotide. The chain couples TRBV11-3 to TRBJ2-3, with D possibly being TRBD2 (6 bases). The CDR3 runs 14 residues. V gave up 5 bases and J gave up 0 bases, with 9 bases separating them. In germline, CDR1 is SGHNT, CDR2 YENEEA. CDR3 sequence reads: CASSASGSTDTQYF. The DNA for the CDR3 is TGTGCCAGCAGCGCGAGCGGGAGCACAGATACGCAGTATTTT.

This chain joins TRBV19 and TRBJ2-7; TRBD1 matches at 10 bases. CDR3 length: 15 amino acids. After removal of 6 bases from V and 2 bases from J, the junction contained 7 bases not matched to a gene. Germline loops: CDR1 LNHDA, CDR2 SQIVND (reference sequence). CDR3 loop: CASSDKGTGAYEQYF. CDR3 sequence (DNA): TGTGCCAGTAGCGATAAAGGGACAGGGGCCTACGAGCAGTACTTC.

The J gene is TRBJ1-3, the V gene TRBV30; no firm D call. V lost 1 base, J lost 4 bases, and 11 bases lay in between. The CDR3 length is 14 residues. Germline values: CDR1 GTSNPN, CDR2 SVGIG (reference sequence). Here the CDR3 reads CAWSELGVGNTIYF. CDR3 DNA: TGTGCCTGGAGTGAACTAGGCGTCGGAAACACCATATATTTT.

The rearrangement links TRBV24-1 to TRBJ2-7; 9 bases line up with TRBD1. Germline V CDR1 and CDR2: KGHDR, SFDVKD. The CDR3 is 16 amino acids. The ends lost 5 bases at V and 5 bases at J; junction bases unmatched: 12. The CDR3 loop reads CATSAPSTGGRNEQYF. The CDR3 region has the DNA TGTGCCACCAGTGCCCCCTCGACAGGGGGAAGGAACGAGCAGTACTTC.

The rearrangement links TRBV12-3 or TRBV12-4 to TRBJ2-5, with a tentative D call TRBD1 (5 bases). The V gene lost 5 bases and the J gene lost 2 bases, with 9 bases spanning the gap. The CDR3 is made up of 13 amino acids. The CDR3 DNA sequence: TGTGCCAGCAGTGACAGAAATCAAGAGACCCAGTACTTC. The encoded protein is CASSDRNQETQYF.

Only one count was recorded for this clone. The genes are TRBV10-3 and TRBJ1-5; the D is unclear. This CDR3 has 14 amino acids. Germline V CDR1 and CDR2: ENHRY, SYGVKD. V was cut by 2 bases and J by 3 bases, with 8 bases left in between. The CDR3 nucleotides are TGTGCCATCAGTGAGGCTGGGCTCAATCAGCCCCAGCATTTT. Protein: CAISEAGLNQPQHF.

The chain recombines TRBV29-1 with TRBJ1-2; 10 bases map to TRBD1. V lost 4 bases and J lost 8; bases outside the gene matches: 10. The CDR3 spans 14 residues. Germline V gene lookup returns CDR1 SQVTM and CDR2 ANQGSEA. CDR3 DNA: TGCAGCGTTGTAATAAGGACAGGGGGAGACGGCTACACCTTC. Translation: CSVVIRTGGDGYTF.

This rearrangement joins TRBV5-1 to TRBJ2-1; 14 bases align to TRBD2. With 4 bases clipped from V and 1 base from J, the junction kept 4 bases outside the gene matches. This CDR3 region has 17 residues. Germline V gene sequence: CDR1 SGHRS, CDR2 YFSETQ. As DNA, the CDR3 is TGCGCCAGCAGCCTAGGGACTAGCGGGGGTTCCTACAATGAGCAGTTCTTC. Protein sequence: CASSLGTSGGSYNEQFF.

This clone came up once. This rearrangement joins TRBV4-1 to TRBJ2-5, with D hard to call. The germline V gene encodes CDR1 MGHRA and CDR2 YSYEKL. The CDR3 is 14 amino acids. V was clipped by 2 bases and J by 2 bases, with 9 bases between them. CDR3 sequence: CASSQQQRQETQYF. The CDR3 DNA follows: TGCGCCAGCAGCCAACAACAAAGACAAGAGACCCAGTACTTC.

The chain carries TRBV30 and TRBJ2-1; D is unresolved. CDR1 and CDR2 from the germline V gene are GTSNPN and SVGIG (reference sequence). This CDR3 contains 15 residues. Trimming removed 4 bases from V and 0 bases from J, with 13 bases in between. The CDR3 here is CAWIAVTSSYNEQFF. Here the CDR3 DNA reads TGTGCCTGGATTGCGGTGACCAGCTCCTACAATGAGCAGTTCTTC.

This chain links TRBV11-3 with TRBJ2-5, with D unresolved. CDR3 size: 13 residues. The germline V and J ends were trimmed by 1 base and 4 bases, with 7 bases remaining between them. From germline, CDR1 is SGHNT and CDR2 YENEEA. This CDR3 is CASSLAELETQYF. The DNA of the CDR3 is TGTGCCAGCAGCTTAGCGGAGCTAGAGACCCAGTACTTC.

V gene TRBV10-2 combines with J gene TRBJ2-7; 8 nucleotides line up with TRBD2. J lost 2 bases, V lost 8 bases, and 14 bases had no gene match. This CDR3 is 16 amino acids long. CDR1 and CDR2 from the germline V gene are WSHSY and SAAADI. The CDR3 loop reads CASQSREGGGTYEQYF. CDR3 DNA sequence: TGCGCCAGCCAGAGCCGGGAGGGAGGGGGGACCTACGAGCAGTACTTC.

The genes are TRBV5-4 and TRBJ2-2; 10 bases agree with TRBD2. The CDR3 sequence is 16 residues long. J gave up 1 base and V 4 bases, and 4 bases lay outside the gene matches. The germline V gene encodes CDR1 SGHNT and CDR2 YYREEE (reference sequence). CDR3 amino acids: CASSIWTSGNTGELFF. In nucleotides, the CDR3 is TGTGCCAGCAGCATTTGGACTAGCGGGAACACCGGGGAGCTGTTTTTT.

The chain carries TRBV10-3 and TRBJ1-2; D unresolved. Germline V gives CDR1 ENHRY, CDR2 SYGVKD. Trimming shortened V by 2 bases and J by 5 bases, and 6 bases separated the two germline ends. CDR3 length: 12 amino acids. The DNA for the CDR3 is TGTGCCATCAGTGAGCGAGGTTATGGCTACACCTTC. It translates to CAISERGYGYTF.

V and J are TRBV19 and TRBJ2-5; the match to TRBD2 covers 9 bases. The CDR3 contains 19 residues. The trim removed 6 bases at V and 2 bases at J, leaving 19 bases unmatched. Germline V CDR1 and CDR2: LNHDA, SQIVND (reference sequence). The CDR3 nucleotides read TGTGCCAGTAGCCACCTCAAGCGGGGGGCCTTTCCCATGCAAGAGACCCAGTACTTC. It specifies CASSHLKRGAFPMQETQYF.

The chain employs TRBV5-6 and TRBJ1-3; D uncertain. The CDR3 extends over 13 amino acids. Germline V gene data show CDR1 as SGHDT and CDR2 as YYEEEE. Trimming removed 4 bases at V and 4 bases at J, with 9 bases between. Here the CDR3 DNA reads TGTGCCAGCAGCCGAGGATCCGGAAACACCATATATTTT. Protein product: CASSRGSGNTIYF.

The chain joins TRBV7-2 to TRBJ2-7; D remains unclear. The CDR3 covers 12 residues. CDR1 and CDR2 (germline): SGHTA, FQGNSA. Trimming pared 6 bases from V and 3 bases from J, leaving 9 bases between. The DNA for the CDR3 is TGTGCCAGCAGTCGCGCGCACTACGAGCAGTACTTC. This codes for CASSRAHYEQYF.

The chain recombines TRBV19 with TRBJ1-5, with 7 bases matching TRBD1. The CDR3 is 15 amino acids. V lost 11 bases, J lost 0 bases, and 10 bases stayed unmatched. Germline V gene sequence: CDR1 LNHDA, CDR2 SQIVND (reference sequence). CDR3 DNA: TGTGCCCCAAGGGGGCAGGACATTAGCAATCAGCCCCAGCATTTT. Its translation is CAPRGQDISNQPQHF.

This clone appeared once. The chain carries TRBV18 and TRBJ1-5; 7 nucleotides agree with TRBD1. CDR1 is KGHSH, CDR2 LQKENI, per germline. This CDR3 comprises 14 residues. With 6 bases clipped from V and 6 bases from J, the junction kept 8 bases outside the gene matches. The CDR3 DNA reads as TGTGCCAGCTCGGAAGGACAGGAGGGTCAGCCCCAGCATTTT. It is translated as CASSEGQEGQPQHF.